There are many counts of the clone carrying this T cell receptor beta chain. Its antigen is undetermined. The data stem from a study of response to subunit inactivated influenza vaccine. Study-wide findings and caveats: Each seasonal flu vaccination may recruit only limited new T cells, authors suggested.

TCRdb itself ran the RT-PCR reads through MiXCR, one entry per CDR3 protein. The repertoire consists of around 200,000 distinct CDR3 sequences, with around 9.2% occurring once and the leading ten covering approximately 10%. This clonotype was obtained from a man aged 45-65 years who received an inactivated influenza vaccine. The sequenced sample was non-naive T cells sorted from PBMCs, obtained on the day of vaccination.

The CDR3 loop reads CASSLEAGGSAVTQYF. The CDR3 bases are TGCGCCAGCAGCTTGGAGGCAGGGGGCTCGGCTGTGACCCAGTACTTC. This chain joins TRBV5-1 and TRBJ2-5, with TRBD1 matching over 8 bases. Germline CDR1 and CDR2: SGHRS and YFSETQ. This CDR3 comprises 16 residues. V lost 0 bases and J lost 7; bases outside the gene matches: 11.